Detailed here is one T cell receptor (beta chain). In the PCR, 60 Vbeta and 13 Jbeta primers were used. Sequenced by immunoSEQ multiplex PCR; TCRdb stores in-frame clones only, minus some. The top ten hold approximately 1.5% of the sample, which has 200,000 to 250,000 clones, 75% to 85% seen once. The record originates from a study of cytomegalovirus exposure and HLA in healthy donors. Study details: Earlier findings included about 120 million unique TCR beta sequences obtained from about 180 million T cells.

V shed 2 bases and J 8 bases; nucleotides not matched to a gene: 1. The CDR3 spans 12 residues. Germline V gene lookup returns CDR1 SGHRS and CDR2 YFSETQ. This TCR derives from a girl aged 10 to 17 in good health and CMV-seronegative. Material: PBMCs. The rearrangement joins TRBV5-1 to TRBJ1-2; TRBD1 agrees at 9 bases. The CDR3 nucleotides are TGCGCCAGCAGCTTCGACAGGGGGGGCTACACCTTC. The encoded protein is CASSFDRGGYTF.